What follows is one T cell receptor beta chain and its context. TCRdb keeps only in-frame clones here, not all; method: immunoSEQ multiplex PCR. The table lists around 170,000 clones, just over 85% of them singletons. The sample is drawn from a study of control samples from healthy donors and cancer patients. Trimming cost V 6 bases and J 9 bases; bases outside gene matches: 11. CDR1 and CDR2 (germline): SGHRS, YFSETQ. The CDR3 loop spans 13 amino acids. The receptor comes from a woman aged 25-40 years in good health. The rearrangement links TRBV5-1 to TRBJ2-7; 8 nucleotides align to TRBD1. Sequencing was done on a sample of blood. The DNA for the CDR3 is TGCGCCAGCATCGATACCGCAGGGGGCAGGCAGTACTTC. This encodes CASIDTAGGRQYF. Using reference TRBV5-1 and TRBJ2-7 for the parts outside the CDR3, the full variable domain is KAGVTQTPRYLIKTRGQQVTLSCSPISGHRSVSWYQQTPGQGLQFLFEYFSETQRNKGNFPGRFSGRQFSNSRSEMNVSTLELGDSALYLCASIDTAGGRQYFGPGTRLTVT.